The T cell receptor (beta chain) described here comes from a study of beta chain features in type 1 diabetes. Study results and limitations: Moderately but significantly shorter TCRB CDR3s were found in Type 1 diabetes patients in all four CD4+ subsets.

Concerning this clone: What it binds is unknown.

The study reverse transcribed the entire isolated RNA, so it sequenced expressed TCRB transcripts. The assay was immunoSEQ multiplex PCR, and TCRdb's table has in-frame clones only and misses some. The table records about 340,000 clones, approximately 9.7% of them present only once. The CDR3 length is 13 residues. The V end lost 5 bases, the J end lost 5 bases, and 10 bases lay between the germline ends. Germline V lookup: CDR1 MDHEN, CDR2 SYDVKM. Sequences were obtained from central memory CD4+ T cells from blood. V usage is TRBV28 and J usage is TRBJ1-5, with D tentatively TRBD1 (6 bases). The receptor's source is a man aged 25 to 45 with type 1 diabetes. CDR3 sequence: CASSTRGHQPQHF. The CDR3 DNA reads TGTGCCAGCAGTACCAGGGGCCATCAGCCCCAGCATTTT.